Listed below are T cell receptor beta chains from one sample, sequenced in a study of cytomegalovirus exposure and HLA in healthy donors. Sequencing used immunoSEQ multiplex PCR; TCRdb keeps in-frame clones, though not all of them. The sample consists of approximately 160,000 clones, around 83% of them appearing once. Sequenced input: PBMCs. The receptors were gathered from a girl aged 2-10 years in good health and CMV-seropositive. CDR3s include the opening cysteine and the closing phenylalanine or tryptophan. The D gene is left open where the match is weak. The size field is filled for only some rows; it gives once, few, many or a size class.

>TRBJ2-6|TRBV6-6|TRBD2|-
TGTGCCAGCATGGGAGGGCCCAACGTCCTGACTTTC
CASMGGPNVLTF
>TRBJ2-7|TRBV13|-|-
TGTGCCAGCAGCTTAGGCCGGAGGGGAGGCTACGAGCAGTACTTC
CASSLGRRGGYEQYF
>TRBJ2-2|TRBV4-1|TRBD2|-
TGCGCCAGCAGCCAAGACCCCAGCGGGAGTGGTACCGGGGAGCTGTTTTTT
CASSQDPSGSGTGELFF
>TRBJ1-3|TRBV9|TRBD1|-
TGTGCCAGCAGCACCCGGACAGGGAGCTCTGGAAACACCATATATTTT
CASSTRTGSSGNTIYF
>TRBJ1-1|TRBV4-1|TRBD1|-
TGCGCCAGCAGCCAATTTGGACAGGAGAACACTGAAGCTTTCTTT
CASSQFGQENTEAFF
>TRBJ2-4|TRBV4-1|-|-
TGCGCCAGCAGCCAATTGGGACTAGCCAAAAACATTCAGTACTTC
CASSQLGLAKNIQYF
>TRBJ2-1|TRBV4-1|TRBD2|-
TGCGCCAGCAGCCAAGTCGGCGCTAGCGGGAGGGGCAGCTCCTACAATGAGCAGTTCTTC
CASSQVGASGRGSSYNEQFF
>TRBJ1-1|TRBV27|TRBD1|-
TGTGCCAGCAGTTTATTGGGACAGGACACTGAAGCTTTCTTT
CASSLLGQDTEAFF
>TRBJ2-2|TRBV30|TRBD2|-
TGTGCCTGGAGTATCCGGACTAGCGGGGAGCTGTTTTTT
CAWSIRTSGELFF
>TRBJ1-2|TRBV28|-|-
TGTGCCAGCAGTTACAGGGAGGGCTACACCTTC
CASSYREGYTF
>TRBJ1-1|TRBV9|-|-
TGTGCCAGCAGCGTTTACGGGGGAGAAGCTTTCTTT
CASSVYGGEAFF
>TRBJ2-2|TRBV15|-|few
TGTGCCACCAGGAGCAGAGGACTCGATGCGAACACCGGGGAGCTGTTTTTT
CATRSRGLDANTGELFF
>TRBJ1-1|TRBV5-6|-|-
TGTGCCAGCAGCTTGTCGGCTTTCTTT
CASSLSAFF
>TRBJ1-1|TRBV30|-|-
TGTGCCTGGAGTGTCCCCCTTCGGGGTGCGGAAGCTTTCTTT
CAWSVPLRGAEAFF
>TRBJ1-5|TRBV2|TRBD1|-
TGTGCCAGCAGTGTAGGGCCAGGGGGCCCGGTAAATCAGCCCCAGCATTTT
CASSVGPGGPVNQPQHF
>TRBJ2-5|TRBV12-5|TRBD1|few
TGTGCTAGTGGTTTGGGGGACAGGGCAGGTTCAGAGACCCAGTACTTC
CASGLGDRAGSETQYF
>TRBJ1-2|TRBV27|-|few
TGTGCCAACGACGACTCCCCCCGCGGAGGCGGCGGGAACTATGGCTACACCTTC
CANDDSPRGGGGNYGYTF
>TRBJ2-5|TRBV9|-|-
TGTGCCAGCAGCGTAGCTTCCGGTGAGACCCAGTACTTC
CASSVASGETQYF
>TRBJ2-7|TRBV25-1|-|-
TGTGCCAGCAGTGAGACCCGGGGCTACGAGCAGTACTTC
CASSETRGYEQYF
>TRBJ1-1|TRBV5-1|-|once
TGCGCCAGCAATCCTGGACTGCAGAACACTGAAGCTTTCTTT
CASNPGLQNTEAFF
>TRBJ1-2|TRBV28|TRBD1|once
TGTGCCAGCAGTTACCCCCCCTCCGGTCGCACAGGGGACTATGGCTACACCTTC
CASSYPPSGRTGDYGYTF
>TRBJ2-5|TRBV19|TRBD2|once
TGTGCCAGTAGTATAGGGGCGGGAGGGCAAGAGACCCAGTACTTC
CASSIGAGGQETQYF
>TRBJ2-7|TRBV5-1|-|-
TGCGCCAGCAGCCGGAGCAGCGAGCAGTACTTC
CASSRSSEQYF
>TRBJ2-3|TRBV9|TRBD2|-
TGTGCCAGCAGCGTAGAGGGCGGGAGCGGCACAGATACGCAGTATTTT
CASSVEGGSGTDTQYF
>TRBJ1-3|TRBV7-3|-|few
TGTGCCAGCAGCTCCGGTGGCTCTGGAAACACCATATATTTT
CASSSGGSGNTIYF
>TRBJ2-3|TRBV4-1|TRBD2|-
TGCGCCAGCAGCCGACTAGCGGGCACAGATACGCAGTATTTT
CASSRLAGTDTQYF
>TRBJ2-7|TRBV28|TRBD1|-
TGTGCCAGCAGTCCACTAGTAAGGGGGCGATCCTACGAGCAGTACTTC
CASSPLVRGRSYEQYF
>TRBJ1-1|TRBV30|-|-
TGTGCCTGGAGTGTACGGTCCCACCGGGGAGGAAATGAAGCTTTCTTT
CAWSVRSHRGGNEAFF
>TRBJ2-3|TRBV2|-|-
TGTGCCAGCACCTTCACAGATACGCAGTATTTT
CASTFTDTQYF
>TRBJ2-1|TRBV2|-|-
TGTGCCAGCGAAACCGGACAACCCTCCTACAATGAGCAGTTCTTC
CASETGQPSYNEQFF
>TRBJ1-5|TRBV28|-|-
TGTGCCAGCAGTCCCCGGGGGATCCGGGGTCAGCCCCAGCATTTT
CASSPRGIRGQPQHF
>TRBJ2-5|TRBV30|-|-
TGTGCCTGGAGCCCAGGGGAGGGAGGGACCCAGTACTTC
CAWSPGEGGTQYF
>TRBJ1-1|TRBV30|-|-
TGTGCCTGGAGTTCGGGGGGGATGAACACTGAAGCTTTCTTT
CAWSSGGMNTEAFF
>TRBJ1-3|TRBV2|TRBD1|-
TGTGCCAGCAGTACAAACTTGGGACAGGTGGGAAACACCATATATTTT
CASSTNLGQVGNTIYF